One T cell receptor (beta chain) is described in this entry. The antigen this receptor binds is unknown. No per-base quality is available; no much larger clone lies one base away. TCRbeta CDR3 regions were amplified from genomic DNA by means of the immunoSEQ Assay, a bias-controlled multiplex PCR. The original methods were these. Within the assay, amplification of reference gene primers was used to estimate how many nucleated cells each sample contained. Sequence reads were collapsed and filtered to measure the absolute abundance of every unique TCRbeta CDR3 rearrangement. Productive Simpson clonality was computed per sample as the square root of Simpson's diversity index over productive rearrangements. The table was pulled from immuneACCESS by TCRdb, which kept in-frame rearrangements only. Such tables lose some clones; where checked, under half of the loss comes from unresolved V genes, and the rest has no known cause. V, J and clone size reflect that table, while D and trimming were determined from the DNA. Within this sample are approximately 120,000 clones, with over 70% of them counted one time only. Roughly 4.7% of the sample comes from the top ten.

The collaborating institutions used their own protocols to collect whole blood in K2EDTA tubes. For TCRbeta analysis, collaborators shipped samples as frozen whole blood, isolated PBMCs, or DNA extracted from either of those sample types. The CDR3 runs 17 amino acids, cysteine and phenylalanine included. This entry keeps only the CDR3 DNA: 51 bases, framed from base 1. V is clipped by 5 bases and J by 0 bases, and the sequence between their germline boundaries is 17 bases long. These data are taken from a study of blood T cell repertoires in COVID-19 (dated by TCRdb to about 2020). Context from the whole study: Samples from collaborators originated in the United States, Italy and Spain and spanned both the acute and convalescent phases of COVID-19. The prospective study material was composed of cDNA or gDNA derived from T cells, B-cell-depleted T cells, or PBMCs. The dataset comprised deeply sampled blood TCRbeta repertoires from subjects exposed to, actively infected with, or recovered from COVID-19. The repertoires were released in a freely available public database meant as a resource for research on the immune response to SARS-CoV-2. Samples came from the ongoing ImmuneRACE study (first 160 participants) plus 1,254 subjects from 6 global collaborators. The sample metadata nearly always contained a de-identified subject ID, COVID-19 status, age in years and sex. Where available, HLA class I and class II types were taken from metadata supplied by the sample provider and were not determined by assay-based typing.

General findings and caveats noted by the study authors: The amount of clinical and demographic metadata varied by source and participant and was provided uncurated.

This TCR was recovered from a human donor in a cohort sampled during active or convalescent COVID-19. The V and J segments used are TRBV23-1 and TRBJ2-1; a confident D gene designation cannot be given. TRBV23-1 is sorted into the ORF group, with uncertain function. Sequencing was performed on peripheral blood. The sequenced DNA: TGCGCCAGCAGTGCGACTCCAACTACGAGCTCCTACAATGAGCAGTTCTTC. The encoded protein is CASSATPTTSSYNEQFF.